The entry below describes one T cell receptor beta chain. Between the trimmed V and J ends, which lost 3 bases and 5 bases, there was a span of 14 bases. The CDR3 length is 14 residues. Germline CDR1 reads SEHNR; CDR2 reads FQNEAQ (reference sequence). Clones were read by immunoSEQ multiplex PCR, and TCRdb kept only the in-frame ones, dropping some. The table has over 9,500 clones, 77% seen once. Processed graft tissue released its intraepithelial and lamina propria lymphocytes. The data originate from a study of graft-versus-host responses after intestinal transplantation. This TCR came from a human patient who received an intestinal transplant, so some T cells may come from the graft donor. The sequenced sample was ileum tissue, obtained 450 to 480 days after intestinal transplantation. This chain links TRBV7-9 with TRBJ2-7; D may correspond to TRBD1 or TRBD2 (6 bases each). This CDR3 is CASSFQGRIDEQYF. As DNA, the CDR3 is TGTGCCAGCAGCTTCCAGGGGAGGATTGACGAGCAGTACTTC. The entire variable domain, with the rest obtained from reference TRBV7-9 and TRBJ2-7, is as follows: DTGVSQNPRHKITKRGQNVTFRCDPISEHNRLYWYRQTLGQGPEFLTYFQNEAQLEKSRLLSDRFSAERPKGSFSTLEIQRTEQGDSAMYLCASSFQGRIDEQYFGPGTRLTVT.